The 28 T cell receptor beta chains in this list originate from one sample, sequenced in a study of T cells in Graves' hyperthyroidism and ophthalmopathy. Researchers took RNA transcripts and amplified the TCR beta CDR3 regions from them. With the HTBI primer set, the TCR CDR3 went through a first round of RT-PCR. TCRdb redid the calling of the multiplex PCR reads with MiXCR, one entry per CDR3 protein. The table lists 90,000 to 120,000 distinct CDR3 sequences, approximately 16% of them singletons, with 35% to 45% in the top ten. Input material: blood. The receptors were sampled from a woman aged 45-60 years with Graves' hyperthyroidism.

Many counts were recorded for this clonotype. The chain employs TRBV24-1 and TRBJ1-2; D possibly corresponds to TRBD1 (6 bases). The V and J ends lost 4 bases and 3 bases respectively, with 11 bases between them. Germline V gene lookup returns CDR1 KGHDR and CDR2 SFDVKD. CDR3 length: 14 amino acids. CDR3 in DNA: TGTGCCACCAGTGACACCAGGGGATACTATGGCTACACCTTC. Residues: CATSDTRGYYGYTF.

J is TRBJ2-1 and V is TRBV29-1; 9 nucleotides agree with TRBD1. V was pared by 7 bases and J by 3 bases, with 4 bases of the junction left unmatched. Germline-derived CDR1 and CDR2 are SQVTM and ANQGSEA. This CDR3 has 13 residues. In DNA form, the CDR3 reads TGCAGCGCCGGGGGACAGGGCTACAATGAGCAGTTCTTC. Translation gives CSAGGQGYNEQFF.

The table lists this clonotype with many counts. The chain links TRBV3-1 to TRBJ1-2, with a weak D call TRBD1 (5 bases). CDR1 and CDR2 (germline): LGHDT, YNNKEL (reference sequence). V shed 4 bases and J shed 8 bases, with 14 bases lying between them. There are 13 residues in the CDR3. The CDR3, as DNA: TGTGCCAGCAGCCCCGGGACCAACGGGGGCTACACCTTC. It translates to CASSPGTNGGYTF.

This clonotype was detected many times. The V call is TRBV6-2 or TRBV6-3, the J call TRBJ2-7; 8 bases line up with TRBD2. This CDR3 has 19 amino acids. The junction had 15 bases not matched to a gene; V was cut back by 2 bases and J by 0 bases. Germline V gives CDR1 MNHEY, CDR2 SVGEGT. The CDR3 is CASSYQRELAAISSYEQYF. CDR3 bases: TGTGCCAGCAGTTACCAAAGGGAACTAGCGGCTATTAGCTCCTACGAGCAGTACTTC.

The gene calls are TRBV18 and TRBJ2-5; 9 positions agree with TRBD2. J gave up 0 bases and V 10 bases, and 6 bases lay outside the gene matches. CDR1 and CDR2 (germline): KGHSH, LQKENI. This CDR3 spans 14 amino acids. The CDR3 spells CATTRLADQETQYF. DNA of the CDR3: TGTGCCACCACCCGACTAGCGGACCAAGAGACCCAGTACTTC.

This clonotype was found many times. The V gene is TRBV28, the J gene TRBJ1-2; D remains unclear. The V gene lost 3 bases and the J gene lost 4 bases, with 12 bases spanning the gap. CDR3 length: 14 amino acids. Germline V lookup: CDR1 MDHEN, CDR2 SYDVKM. CDR3 sequence reads: CASSFGLLGYGYTF. The CDR3 bases are TGTGCCAGCAGTTTTGGTTTGCTAGGCTATGGCTACACCTTC.

To note about this clonotype: A clone one base away is much larger, so this may be a read error. The gene calls are TRBV7-3 and TRBJ2-3, with TRBD2 identical over 7 bases. Germline lookup yields CDR1 SGHTA and CDR2 FQGTGA. This CDR3 is 14 amino acids long. CDR3 residues: CSSSSLGGADTQYF. DNA for the CDR3: TGTTCCAGCAGTAGTCTGGGAGGGGCAGATACGCAGTATTTT.

Many counts were recorded for this clonotype. The chain links TRBV28 to TRBJ2-7, with 8 bases matching TRBD1. The CDR3 length is 14 residues. V shed 6 bases and J 0 bases; nucleotides not matched to a gene: 4. CDR1 is MDHEN and CDR2 is SYDVKM in the germline V gene. The CDR3 nucleotides read TGTGCCAGCAGGCGGACAGGGAGCTCCTACGAGCAGTACGTC. Its translation: CASRRTGSSYEQYV.

This clonotype was recorded many times. This chain connects TRBV12-3 or TRBV12-4 to TRBJ1-1, with D maybe TRBD1 (6 bases). With 5 bases removed from V and 1 base from J, the gap between germline ends came to 14 bases. This CDR3 has 15 amino acids. CDR3 in amino acids: CASSQQDSWNTEAFF. CDR3 nucleotides: TGTGCCAGCAGTCAGCAGGACAGCTGGAACACTGAAGCTTTCTTT.

This clonotype has a count of ten or more. The chain recombines TRBV14 with TRBJ2-1, with TRBD2 matching 13 bases. This CDR3 contains 16 residues. Per the germline V gene, CDR1 is SGHDN and CDR2 is FVKESK. V lost 3 bases to trimming and J lost 7 bases; unmatched junction nucleotides: 6. The CDR3 is CASSHPTSGRYNEQFF. CDR3 sequence (DNA): TGTGCCAGCAGCCACCCGACTAGCGGGAGGTATAATGAGCAGTTCTTC.

This clonotype showed up many times. The chain recombines TRBV7-6 with TRBJ2-1; D not certain. The CDR3 has 15 amino acids. V was shortened by 2 bases and J by 5 bases, with 13 bases between the two germline ends. CDR1 is SGHVS and CDR2 is FNYEAQ in the germline V gene. CDR3: CASSLHLRTNNEQFF. The CDR3 DNA sequence: TGTGCCAGCAGCTTACACCTCCGAACGAACAATGAGCAGTTCTTC.

This clonotype was recorded many times. V usage is TRBV7-8 and J usage is TRBJ2-7; possibly TRBD1 for D (6 bases). The CDR3 covers 15 residues. V was clipped by 2 bases and J by 2 bases, with 13 bases between them. Germline V gene lookup returns CDR1 SGHVS and CDR2 FQNEAQ. The CDR3 DNA sequence: TGTGCCAGCAGCTTATACCCGGACAGTCCCTACGAGCAGTACTTC. It translates to CASSLYPDSPYEQYF.

The chain has TRBV28 and TRBJ1-3; the D is unclear. The germline gives CDR1 MDHEN, CDR2 SYDVKM. There are 14 residues in the CDR3. Trimming took off 5 bases at V and 5 bases at J, with 13 bases between the two ends. CDR3 bases: TGTGCCAGCAGTGAGTCGACCGGCCGAAACACCATATATTTT. Translating gives CASSESTGRNTIYF.

Only a few counts were recorded for this clonotype. The J gene is TRBJ2-5, the V gene TRBV3-1, with a weak D call TRBD1 (6 bases). The V end was cut by 3 bases, the J end by 10 bases, with 12 bases between. The CDR3 is 12 amino acids. In germline, CDR1 is LGHDT, CDR2 YNNKEL (reference sequence). CDR3 region: CASSHKGVDQYF. DNA for the CDR3: TGTGCCAGCAGCCATAAGGGGGTTGACCAGTACTTC.

This clonotype was counted many times. This chain links TRBV6-5 with TRBJ1-6; D perhaps matches TRBD1 (5 bases). CDR1 MNHEY and CDR2 SVGAGI come from the germline V gene. The CDR3 runs to 14 residues. Trimming took off 2 bases at V and 8 bases at J, with 10 bases between the two ends. This CDR3 is CASSYQGTYSPLHF. The CDR3 coding sequence is TGTGCCAGCAGTTACCAAGGGACTTATTCACCCCTCCACTTT.

This clonotype came up many times. This chain links TRBV12-3 or TRBV12-4 with TRBJ2-1; 9 bases align to TRBD2. V gave up 3 bases and J gave up 9 bases; unmatched junction bases: 3. The CDR3 runs to 13 residues. CDR3: CASSLRGGVEQFF. CDR3 nucleotides: TGTGCCAGCAGTTTGCGCGGGGGGGTTGAGCAGTTCTTC.

There are many counts of this clonotype. This sequence joins TRBV9 and TRBJ2-1, with 8 bases that match TRBD2. CDR1 is SGDLS and CDR2 is YYNGEE in the germline V gene. This CDR3 has 18 amino acids. The J segment lost 0 bases and the V segment lost 4 bases, leaving 12 bases of the junction unmatched. CDR3 in amino acids: CASSLSPTSGSSYNEQFF. The CDR3 bases are TGTGCCAGCAGCCTAAGCCCAACTAGCGGCTCCTCCTACAATGAGCAGTTCTTC.

This clonotype was recorded many times. V usage is TRBV20-1 and J usage is TRBJ2-7; TRBD2 is a possible D gene (6 bases). Germline V gene sequence: CDR1 DFQATT, CDR2 SNEGSKA (reference sequence). The CDR3 length is 13 residues. V dropped 4 bases and J dropped 4 bases, with 14 bases sitting between them. The CDR3 reads CSATKAGRYEQYV. CDR3 sequence (DNA): TGCAGTGCTACCAAAGCGGGCCGGTACGAGCAGTACGTC.

This clonotype was seen at least ten times. This rearrangement joins TRBV20-1 to TRBJ1-2, with D tentatively TRBD1 (6 bases). This CDR3 is 15 amino acids long. Germline V gene lookup returns CDR1 DFQATT and CDR2 SNEGSKA (reference sequence). Trimming removed 0 bases from V and 4 bases from J, with 15 bases in between. CDR3 amino acids: CSARDSGARGYGYTF. The CDR3 DNA reads TGCAGTGCTAGAGATTCGGGGGCTCGGGGCTATGGCTACACCTTC.

The V and J genes are TRBV25-1 and TRBJ1-4; the D gene is possibly TRBD1 (5 bases). The germline V gene encodes CDR1 MGHDK and CDR2 SYGVNS. Trimming pared 7 bases from V and 3 bases from J, leaving 15 bases between. The CDR3 is made up of 15 amino acids. The CDR3 region has the DNA TGTGCCAGCATGAGATGGCCGGGGGCTAATGAAAAACTGTTTTTT. It yields the protein CASMRWPGANEKLFF.

The sample holds many counts of this clonotype. This chain links TRBV11-2 with TRBJ2-1; no definite D call. The ends were cut back, 1 base at V and 6 bases at J, with 7 bases in the middle. The germline CDR1 and CDR2 sequences are SGHAT and FQNNGV. The CDR3 contains 13 residues. The CDR3 sequence: CASSLAGSNEQFF. The CDR3 DNA is TGTGCCAGCAGCTTAGCTGGTTCCAATGAGCAGTTCTTC.

This clonotype was observed many times. The genes are TRBV10-3 and TRBJ2-7; D possibly corresponds to TRBD2 (5 bases). V was cut by 6 bases and J by 0 bases, with 18 bases left in between. The CDR3 sequence is 16 residues long. Per the germline V gene, CDR1 is ENHRY and CDR2 is SYGVKD. The CDR3 DNA reads TGTGCCATCAGCGACACGGGAACCCCGAGCTCCTACGAGCAGTACTTC. This codes for CAISDTGTPSSYEQYF.

This clonotype was counted only a few times. The chain combines TRBV15 with TRBJ2-3; tentatively, D is TRBD2 (7 bases). The V gene lost 8 bases and the J gene lost 0 bases, with 18 bases spanning the gap. This CDR3 is built from 16 residues. Germline assignment: CDR1 LNHNV and CDR2 YYDKDF (reference sequence). The CDR3: CATGAMAGASTDTQYF. As DNA, the CDR3 is TGTGCCACCGGGGCTATGGCGGGGGCTAGCACAGATACGCAGTATTTT.

This clonotype was counted at least ten times. The CDR3 DNA sequence: TGCGCCAGCAGCTCGCCCTTAATTACTAGCACAGATACGCAGTATTTT. This encodes CASSSPLITSTDTQYF. The chain carries TRBV4-1 and TRBJ2-3; the D is unclear. This CDR3 is built from 16 residues. Trimming left V 5 bases short and J 0 bases short, with 15 bases between. CDR1 and CDR2 (germline): MGHRA, YSYEKL.

At least ten counts were recorded for this clonotype. The V gene is TRBV10-3, the J gene TRBJ1-6; D gene unclear. The CDR3 is 13 residues long. CDR1 and CDR2 from the germline V gene are ENHRY and SYGVKD. The V gene lost 7 bases and the J gene lost 7 bases, with 11 bases spanning the gap. The chain's CDR3 is CAITAAENSPLHF. As DNA, the CDR3 is TGTGCCATCACCGCGGCAGAAAATTCACCCCTCCACTTT.

This clonotype came up many times. The V gene is TRBV6-1, the J gene TRBJ1-3; 8 bases agree with TRBD1. V shed 6 bases, J shed 3 bases, and the junction held 7 bases outside the gene matches. The CDR3 totals 15 residues. Germline CDR1 and CDR2: MNHNS and SASEGT. The CDR3 DNA reads TGTGCCAGCAGCGTACAGGGGGGATATGGAAACACCATATATTTT. It translates to CASSVQGGYGNTIYF.

This clonotype was observed many times. CDR3 region: CASSEGVYQPQHF. In nucleotides, the CDR3 is TGTGCCAGCAGTGAAGGGGTTTACCAGCCCCAGCATTTT. J is TRBJ1-5 and V is TRBV6-1; D is uncertain. V shed 1 base and J shed 7 bases, with 8 bases lying between them. In germline, CDR1 is MNHNS, CDR2 SASEGT. The CDR3 spans 13 residues.

The chain carries TRBV7-2 and TRBJ2-1; a possible D gene is TRBD2 (6 bases). The length of the CDR3 is 13 residues. Trimming took 3 bases from V and 6 from J, leaving 9 bases between them. CDR1 SGHTA and CDR2 FQGNSA come from the germline V gene. The DNA of the CDR3 is TGTGCCAGCAGCTTTATGGGGGGCAATGAGCAGTTCTTC. Translation gives CASSFMGGNEQFF.